This TCR beta chain was obtained from a study of blood T cell repertoires in COVID-19. Trimming at V came to 1 base and at J to 0 bases, leaving 2 bases not matched to a gene. The CDR3 has 15 residues. Germline-derived CDR1 and CDR2 are MNHEY and SVGAGI. The repertoire was sequenced with immunoSEQ multiplex PCR; TCRdb's copy has only in-frame clones and lacks some. This sample has roughly 250,000 clones, with about nine tenths found just once. This chain uses TRBV6-5 with TRBJ1-1, with 7 bases identical to TRBD1. The source of this sequence is a person between 18 and 35 years old with COVID-19, enrolled during active disease. Sequencing used peripheral blood. The CDR3 loop reads CASSYYGTVNTEAFF. The CDR3 coding sequence is TGTGCCAGCAGTTACTATGGGACAGTGAACACTGAAGCTTTCTTT.